Given below is one T cell receptor beta chain in context. The assay was immunoSEQ multiplex PCR, and TCRdb's table has in-frame clones only and misses some. The data show over 2,000,000 clones, about 93% seen once. The data originate from a study of shared clonotypes between healthy human individuals. CD8 cells regarded as naive lacked CD45RO, were positively chosen for CCR7, and omitted terminally differentiated effector memory CD45RA+ cells. This TCR derives from a man younger than 35 in good health. Some clones in this sample may be carry-over from other donors' samples. The specimen was naive CD8+ T cells from PBMCs.

CDR3 in DNA: TGTGCCAGCAGCCAAATAGCTGAGGAGCAGTTCTTC. It translates to CASSQIAEEQFF. The chain joins TRBV4-2 to TRBJ2-1; D not resolved. Germline V gene lookup returns CDR1 LGHNA and CDR2 YNFKEQ. Trimming shortened V by 2 bases and J by 10 bases, and 9 bases separated the two germline ends. CDR3 length: 12 residues.